What follows describes a single TCR beta chain. Its target antigen remains unknown. One base away there is no much larger clone; base qualities are not given. The sample is drawn from a study of technical replicates of blood from a few donors (dated by TCRdb to between 2016 and 2019). The CDR3, from cysteine to phenylalanine, totals 17 residues. The DNA shown is the 51-base CDR3, in frame from base 1. The V end gives up 5 bases and the J end 0 bases, leaving 8 bases in the junction not matched to a gene. The germline V gene (reference sequence) specifies SEHNR as CDR1 and FQNEAQ as CDR2. The library was produced with the immunoSEQ multiplex PCR assay. Drawn from immuneACCESS, this table holds only the in-frame rearrangements with V and J called that TCRdb kept. Clones are partly lost; checked studies trace under half to an unresolved V gene and leave the rest unexplained. Here the sample has tens of thousands of clones; 80% to 95% occur a single time. The top ten clones comprise roughly 0.3% of the sample.

The sample consisted of T cells isolated from PBMCs. The chain is made from TRBV7-9 and TRBJ2-3, and 10 junctional nucleotides match TRBD1. This clonotype was obtained from a human donor in good health. The encoded CDR3 is CASSTGGTGASTDTQYF. In nucleotide form, the sequence is TGTGCCAGCAGCACAGGAGGGACAGGGGCGAGCACAGATACGCAGTATTTT.